These 32 T cell receptor beta chains originate from one sample sequenced in a study of tumor and adjacent non-tumor tissue in lung cancer. RNA was extracted from bulk tissue without any cell sorting. The normal lung tissue was taken more than 3 cm from the tumor edge. A modified ARM-PCR protocol with three rounds of nested PCR amplified TCRbeta. Each CDR3 protein gets one entry after TCRdb re-called the multiplex PCR reads with MiXCR. The sample includes 35,000 to 55,000 distinct CDR3 sequences, roughly two thirds of them seen just once. The source material was distant non-tumor lung tissue. These receptors originate from a woman between 35 and 50 years old with non-small cell lung cancer.

As regards this clonotype: No DNA is shown, since the ends of the CDR3 on it are uncertain; the CDR3 is the one TCRdb lists. The V gene is TRBV5-1, the J gene TRBJ2-2; the table's D call, TRBD1, has no DNA check behind it. The germline V gene has CDR1 SGHRS and CDR2 YFSETQ. The CDR3 adds up to 17 amino acids, both ends counted. CDR3 sequence reads: CASSLAVVGAGTGELFF.

This clonotype was observed a handful of times. V is TRBV5-1 and J is TRBJ1-2; the D is unclear. V lost 0 bases to trimming and J lost 4 bases, with 10 bases between them. Germline values: CDR1 SGHRS, CDR2 YFSETQ. The CDR3 has 14 amino acids. CDR3 coding DNA: TGCGCCAGCAGCTTGGAGTCAGACTCCTATGGCTACACCTTC. As protein: CASSLESDSYGYTF. The full variable domain, with the rest looked up from reference TRBV5-1 and TRBJ1-2, is KAGVTQTPRYLIKTRGQQVTLSCSPISGHRSVSWYQQTPGQGLQFLFEYFSETQRNKGNFPGRFSGRQFSNSRSEMNVSTLELGDSALYLCASSLESDSYGYTFGSGTRLTVV.

This clonotype was counted between two and nine times. It may be a read error: a sequence one base away is much more abundant. The rearrangement links TRBV6-5 to TRBJ2-5; TRBD1 agrees at 8 bases. The CDR3 totals 17 residues. CDR1 is MNHEY, CDR2 SVGAGI, per germline. The DNA of the CDR3 is TGTGTCAGCAGTTACTCCGAAGTCAGGGGGCTTGTGGAGACCCAGTACTTC. Amino acid sequence: CVSSYSEVRGLVETQYF.

In regard to this clonotype: Compared with germline, one end of the junction differs, possibly owing to a read error. The V call is TRBV11-2, the J call TRBJ1-3; no clear D. The CDR3 has 12 residues. The germline CDR1 and CDR2 sequences are SGHAT and FQNNGV. The CDR3 nucleotides read TGTGCCAGCTGCTTAGATCTGAACACCATATATTTT. This sequence encodes CASCLDLNTIYF.

The chain recombines TRBV19 with TRBJ2-3, with a possible D match to TRBD2 (5 bases). The CDR3 has 13 residues. V lost 6 bases and J 3 bases, leaving 10 bases between the germline ends. Germline assignment: CDR1 LNHDA and CDR2 SQIVND (reference sequence). CDR3 sequence: CASSQIATDTQYF. CDR3 coding DNA: TGTGCCAGTAGCCAAATAGCGACAGATACGCAGTATTTT. Together with reference TRBV19 and TRBJ2-3, the CDR3 gives the full variable domain: DGGITQSPKYLFRKEGQNVTLSCEQNLNHDAMYWYRQDPGQGLRLIYYSQIVNDFQKGDIAEGYSVSREKKESFPLTVTSAQKNPTAFYLCASSQIATDTQYFGPGTRLTVL.

This clonotype appeared once. Possible read error: a much larger clone is one base away. The chain carries TRBV6-5 and TRBJ1-2; D is unclear. The V end was cut by 6 bases, the J end by 11 bases, with 19 bases between. This CDR3 has 13 amino acids. Per germline, CDR1 MNHEY and CDR2 SVGAGI. CDR3 coding DNA: TGTGCCAGCAGCCCTCGTCCCTCACTGGGGTACACCTTC. This encodes CASSPRPSLGYTF.

Remarks on this clonotype: A much bigger clone sits one base away, suggesting this may be a read error. V is TRBV7-9 and J is TRBJ1-1; the D is unclear. The germline gives CDR1 SEHNR, CDR2 FQNEAQ (reference sequence). The CDR3 contains 13 residues. CDR3 nucleotide sequence: TGTGCCAGCAGCGTACAGATGAAGACTGAAGCTTTCTTT. It specifies CASSVQMKTEAFF.

Comment on this clonotype: A much larger clone lies a single base off, so this may be a read error. The rearrangement joins TRBV25-1 to TRBJ2-3; D ambiguous. The CDR3 has 13 amino acids. Trimming took 3 bases from V and 8 from J, leaving 12 bases between them. Germline assignment: CDR1 MGHDK and CDR2 SYGVNS. The CDR3 DNA follows: TGTGCCAGCAGTGACTCGGAGCAACGTACGCAGTATTTT. The encoded protein is CASSDSEQRTQYF.

As for this clonotype: This may stem from a read error, because a much larger clone lies one nucleotide away. The chain joins TRBV28 to TRBJ1-2; D is unclear. CDR1 and CDR2 (germline): MDHEN, SYDVKM. The CDR3 extends over 11 amino acids. This CDR3 is CSSSPTLGYTF. CDR3 sequence (DNA): TGTTCCAGCAGTCCCACCCTTGGCTACACCTTC.

As to this clonotype: Given the absence of the conserved phenylalanine or tryptophan at the CDR3 end, a read error is likely. V usage is TRBV11-2 and J usage is TRBJ2-5; D may be TRBD2 (6 bases). In germline, CDR1 is SGHAT, CDR2 FQNNGV. The CDR3 runs 18 residues. DNA for the CDR3: TGTGCCAACAGCTTACGATTCCCTAGCGCGGGTCAGGAGGAGATCCAGTACCTC. Its translation: CANSLRFPSAGQEEIQYL.

The rearrangement uses TRBV5-1 and TRBJ1-2, with 10 nucleotides matching TRBD1. The CDR3 contains 17 residues. The junction had 13 bases not matched to a gene; V was cut back by 4 bases and J by 4 bases. CDR1 SGHRS and CDR2 YFSETQ come from the germline V gene. DNA of the CDR3: TGCGCCAGCAGCCCTGGACAGGGGGATGATCTATTCTATGGCTACACCTTC. It yields the protein CASSPGQGDDLFYGYTF.

This clonotype has a single count. Given the absence of the conserved phenylalanine or tryptophan at the CDR3 end, a read error is likely. The CDR3 spells CASTLPQGAYDYTS. The CDR3 DNA reads TGTGCCAGCACCTTGCCTCAGGGGGCCTATGACTACACCTCC. J is TRBJ1-2 and V is TRBV11-2; 8 positions agree with TRBD1. This CDR3 is built from 14 residues. Germline values: CDR1 SGHAT, CDR2 FQNNGV.

Of note for this clonotype: A much larger clone is a single base away; this may be a read error. V and J are TRBV27 and TRBJ1-5, with D possibly being TRBD1 (5 bases). The CDR3 sequence is 17 residues long. Germline CDR1 and CDR2: MNHEY and SMNVEV (reference sequence). In nucleotides, the CDR3 is TGTGCCAGCAGTTTTCGGTGGGATAACAGGATCAATCTGCCCCAGCATTTT. Amino acid sequence: CASSFRWDNRINLPQHF.

At least ten counts were recorded for this clonotype. This CDR3 reads CASSFTAGPTANQPQHF. CDR3 DNA: TGTGCCAGCAGTTTTACGGCTGGCCCCACGGCAAATCAGCCCCAGCATTTT. The rearrangement links TRBV28 to TRBJ1-5; D not resolved. Germline values: CDR1 MDHEN, CDR2 SYDVKM. This CDR3 has 17 amino acids. V was trimmed by 3 bases and J by 4 bases, leaving 19 bases between them.

A remark on this clonotype: Being one base from a much bigger clone, this may be a read error. The chain uses TRBV28 and TRBJ2-7; weak D call: TRBD2 (7 bases). Germline CDR1 is MDHEN and CDR2 is SYDVKM. This CDR3 region has 15 residues. Here the CDR3 reads CVSSPVGGAIYEQYF. The CDR3 DNA sequence: TGTGTCAGCAGTCCCGTGGGGGGGGCCATCTACGAGCAGTACTTC.

About this clonotype itself: Given the absence of the conserved phenylalanine or tryptophan at the CDR3 end, a read error is likely. V and J are TRBV11-2 and TRBJ2-4; 14 bases fit TRBD2. The CDR3 length is 16 residues. Losses at the gene ends were 5 bases for V and 7 bases for J; bases not matched to a gene: 7. Per germline, CDR1 SGHAT and CDR2 FQNNGV. Here the CDR3 reads CASSPLTSGRGNIQYT. CDR3 DNA: TGTGCCAGCAGCCCTCTGACTAGCGGGAGGGGCAACATTCAGTACACC.

About this clonotype: A read error may account for a junction end that differs from germline. CDR3 protein: CASSSGAFQGIQYF. Written as DNA, the CDR3 is TGTGCCAGTAGCTCCGGGGCGTTCCAAGGGATCCAGTACTTC. V gene TRBV11-2 combines with J gene TRBJ2-5; D tentatively fits TRBD1 or TRBD2 (5 bases each). Per the germline V gene, CDR1 is SGHAT and CDR2 is FQNNGV. This CDR3 region has 14 residues.

For this clonotype: At one end, the junction sequence differs from germline, possibly due to a read error. The chain links TRBV20-1 to TRBJ2-1; the D gene is possibly TRBD2 (6 bases). The V gene's germline CDR1 is DFQATT and CDR2 SNEGSKA (reference sequence). The CDR3 consists of 14 residues. For the CDR3, the DNA is TGCACTGCTAGAGATCCACGGGGGTTCCATGAGCAGTTCTTC. Residues: CTARDPRGFHEQFF.

Worth noting for this clonotype: The conserved phenylalanine or tryptophan is not found at the CDR3 terminus, so this likely reflects a read error. The chain has TRBV11-2 and TRBJ1-1, with a tentative D call TRBD1 (5 bases). This CDR3 comprises 15 residues. The V gene's germline CDR1 is SGHAT and CDR2 FQNNGV. The DNA for the CDR3 is TGTTCCAGCAGCTTATTCCGACAGCTTCAGGCTGAAGCTTTCTAT. Translated, it gives CSSSLFRQLQAEAFY.

This chain connects TRBV29-1 to TRBJ1-1; D ambiguous. The V gene lost 5 bases and the J gene lost 4 bases, with 8 bases spanning the gap. The CDR3 is made up of 11 amino acids. CDR1 and CDR2 (germline): SQVTM, ANQGSEA. The CDR3 DNA reads as TGCAGCGTTTTTCATATCACTGAAGCTTTCTTT. Residues: CSVFHITEAFF.

Note on this clonotype: The junction departs from germline at one end; a sequencing error may be responsible. The chain uses TRBV7-9 and TRBJ1-4; 7 nucleotides agree with TRBD1. Germline lookup yields CDR1 SEHNR and CDR2 FQNEAQ (reference sequence). CDR3 length equals 14 residues. CDR3 region: CVSSLPRDSEKLFF. The CDR3 region has the DNA TGTGTCAGCAGCTTGCCCAGGGACAGTGAAAAACTGTTTTTT.

Regarding this clonotype: Germline and junction disagree at one end, which may indicate a read error. The CDR3 nucleotides are TGCAGCTCGTTGGTACAGGACAGTACAATGAGGTTC. It yields the protein CSSLVQDSTMRF. The chain employs TRBV29-1 and TRBJ2-7; possible D gene TRBD1, 6 bases. Per germline, CDR1 SQVTM and CDR2 ANQGSEA. CDR3 length: 12 residues.

The CDR3: CASSQDMTLQETQYF. In nucleotides, the CDR3 is TGCGCCAGCAGCCAAGATATGACCTTACAAGAGACCCAGTACTTC. The chain links TRBV4-3 to TRBJ2-5; D gene ambiguous. The CDR3 has 15 residues. The V end was cut by 0 bases, the J end by 2 bases, with 10 bases between. Germline CDR1 and CDR2: LGHNA and YSLEER.

In the case of this clonotype: The CDR3 carries no conserved terminal phenylalanine or tryptophan, so it likely arises from a read error. The CDR3 nucleotides read TGTGCCAGCAGTTCCCCGGGCGGGGGGATACAAGAGGCACAGTACATC. Encoded protein: CASSSPGGGIQEAQYI. The chain couples TRBV11-2 to TRBJ2-5, with 8 bases aligning to TRBD2. The CDR3 runs 16 residues. CDR1 is SGHAT, CDR2 FQNNGV, per germline. The V segment lost 6 bases and the J segment 11 bases; nucleotides outside the gene matches: 20.

A note on this clonotype: One end of the junction varies from germline; a read error may be responsible. This chain joins TRBV4-2 and TRBJ2-1, with 7 positions matching TRBD2. CDR1 LGHNA and CDR2 YNFKEQ come from the germline V gene. The CDR3 spans 21 residues. CDR3: CASSQYNGLAGDSGTYSEQFF. CDR3 sequence (DNA): TGTGCCAGCAGCCAATACAATGGACTGGCGGGAGACAGTGGCACCTACAGTGAGCAGTTCTTC.

In the case of this clonotype: With a much larger clone just one base away, this may be a read error. The conserved phenylalanine or tryptophan is not found at the CDR3 terminus, so this likely reflects a read error. The V call is TRBV28, the J call TRBJ2-6, with a possible D match to TRBD1 (6 bases). The CDR3 contains 17 residues. V was cut by 6 bases and J by 0 bases, with 15 bases left in between. Germline loops: CDR1 MDHEN, CDR2 SYDVKM. The CDR3 nucleotides are TGTGCCAGCAGGAACAACTTGGGGGCCTCTGGGGCCAACGTCCTGACTTTA. Its protein is CASRNNLGASGANVLTL.

This clonotype has more than one count but fewer than ten. This chain links TRBV24-1 with TRBJ1-1; 8 bases line up with TRBD1. Per the germline V gene, CDR1 is KGHDR and CDR2 is SFDVKD. The CDR3 has 13 amino acids. The J segment lost 4 bases and the V segment lost 7 bases, leaving 4 bases of the junction unmatched. Here the CDR3 reads CATRRTGSTEAFF. In DNA, the CDR3 is TGTGCCACCAGGAGGACAGGGAGCACTGAAGCTTTCTTT.

The V and J genes are TRBV7-3 and TRBJ2-3; D is possibly TRBD2 (6 bases). The CDR3 runs to 15 residues. The germline V gene encodes CDR1 SGHTA and CDR2 FQGTGA. V lost 2 bases and J 0 bases, leaving 9 bases between the germline ends. This CDR3 is CASSLEGLSTDTQYF. The CDR3 DNA sequence: TGTGCCAGCAGCTTAGAGGGACTTAGCACAGATACGCAGTATTTT.

This clonotype was detected many times. This chain's CDR3 is CATSPTGYTGELFF. The CDR3 bases are TGTGCCACCAGCCCCACGGGCTACACCGGGGAGCTGTTTTTT. This rearrangement joins TRBV24-1 to TRBJ2-2, with D unclear. V was shortened by 7 bases and J by 3 bases, with 11 bases between the two germline ends. CDR1 is KGHDR, CDR2 SFDVKD, per germline. This CDR3 comprises 14 residues.

This clonotype was observed a handful of times. The junction departs from germline at one end; a sequencing error may be responsible. This chain joins TRBV20-1 and TRBJ2-3; a weak D match, TRBD2 (5 bases). Germline-derived CDR1 and CDR2 are DFQATT and SNEGSKA (reference sequence). The length of the CDR3 is 12 residues. The CDR3 nucleotides read TGCGGTGCCTCGGAGGGCACAGATACGCAGTATTTT. This codes for CGASEGTDTQYF.

This clonotype was counted at least ten times. The CDR3 DNA is TGTGCCAGCAGCTTGGATGAACCCGGGGAGCTGTTTTTT. Amino acid sequence: CASSLDEPGELFF. V is TRBV5-4 and J is TRBJ2-2; D call uncertain. V shed 0 bases and J shed 6 bases, with 6 bases lying between them. This CDR3 region has 13 residues. The germline gives CDR1 SGHNT, CDR2 YYREEE (reference sequence).

On this clonotype: At one end the junction does not follow the germline gene, possibly because of a read error. CDR3 loop: CNATPGDSYEQYF. The CDR3 bases are TGCAATGCTACCCCTGGAGACTCCTACGAGCAGTACTTC. The rearrangement links TRBV20-1 to TRBJ2-7; D ambiguous. The CDR3 runs 13 residues. Germline CDR1 reads DFQATT; CDR2 reads SNEGSKA (reference sequence).